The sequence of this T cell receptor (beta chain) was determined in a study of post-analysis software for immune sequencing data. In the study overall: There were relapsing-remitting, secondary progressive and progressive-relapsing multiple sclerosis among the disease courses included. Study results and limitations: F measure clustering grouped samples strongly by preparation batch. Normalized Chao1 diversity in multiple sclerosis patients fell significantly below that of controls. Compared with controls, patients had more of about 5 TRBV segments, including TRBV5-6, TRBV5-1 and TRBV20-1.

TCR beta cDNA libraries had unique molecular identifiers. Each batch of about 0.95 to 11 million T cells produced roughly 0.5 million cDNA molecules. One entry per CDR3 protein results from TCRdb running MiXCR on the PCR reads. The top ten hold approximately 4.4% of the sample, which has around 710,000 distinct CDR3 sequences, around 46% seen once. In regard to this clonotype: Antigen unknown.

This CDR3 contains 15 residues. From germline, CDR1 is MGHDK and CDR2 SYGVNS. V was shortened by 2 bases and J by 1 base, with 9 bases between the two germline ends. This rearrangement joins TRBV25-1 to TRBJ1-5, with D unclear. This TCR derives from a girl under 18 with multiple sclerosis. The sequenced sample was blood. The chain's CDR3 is CASSEGEGSNQPQHF. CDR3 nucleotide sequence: TGTGCCAGCAGTGAAGGCGAGGGAAGCAATCAGCCCCAGCATTTT.